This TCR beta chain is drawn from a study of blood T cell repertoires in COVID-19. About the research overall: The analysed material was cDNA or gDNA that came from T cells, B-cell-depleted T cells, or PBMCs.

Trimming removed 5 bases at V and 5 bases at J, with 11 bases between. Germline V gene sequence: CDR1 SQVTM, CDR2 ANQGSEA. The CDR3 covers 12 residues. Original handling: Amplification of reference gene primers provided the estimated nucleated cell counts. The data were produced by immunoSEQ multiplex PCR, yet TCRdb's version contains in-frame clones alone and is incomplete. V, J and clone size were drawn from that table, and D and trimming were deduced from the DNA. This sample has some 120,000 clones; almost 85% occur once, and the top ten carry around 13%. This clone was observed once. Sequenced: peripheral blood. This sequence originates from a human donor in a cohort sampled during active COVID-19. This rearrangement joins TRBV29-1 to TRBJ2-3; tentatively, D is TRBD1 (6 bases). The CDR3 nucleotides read TGCAGCGTTAATTGGGGGCGAGATACGCAGTATTTT. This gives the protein CSVNWGRDTQYF.